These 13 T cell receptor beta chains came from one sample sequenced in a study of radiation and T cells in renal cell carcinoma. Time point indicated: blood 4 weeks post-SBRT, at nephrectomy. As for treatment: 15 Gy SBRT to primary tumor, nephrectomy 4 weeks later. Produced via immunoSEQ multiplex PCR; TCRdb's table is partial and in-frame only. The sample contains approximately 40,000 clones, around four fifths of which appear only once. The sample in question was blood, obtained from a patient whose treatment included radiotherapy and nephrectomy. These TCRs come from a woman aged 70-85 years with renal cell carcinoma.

In DNA form, the CDR3 reads TGTGCCAGTAGGTTCCCGGACAGGGCTGGAAACACCATATATTTT. Encoded protein: CASRFPDRAGNTIYF. V usage is TRBV19 and J usage is TRBJ1-3; 8 nucleotides agree with TRBD1. V shed 6 bases, J shed 2 bases, and the junction held 6 bases outside the gene matches. Looked up from germline, CDR1 is LNHDA and CDR2 is SQIVND (reference sequence). This CDR3 contains 15 residues.

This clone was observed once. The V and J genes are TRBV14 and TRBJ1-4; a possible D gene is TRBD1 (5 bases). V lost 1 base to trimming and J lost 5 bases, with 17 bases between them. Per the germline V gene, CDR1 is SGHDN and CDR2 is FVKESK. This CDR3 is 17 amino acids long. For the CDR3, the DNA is TGTGCCAGCAGCCAAGTCCTCCGGGACCAAGGAAATGAAAAACTGTTTTTT. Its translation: CASSQVLRDQGNEKLFF.

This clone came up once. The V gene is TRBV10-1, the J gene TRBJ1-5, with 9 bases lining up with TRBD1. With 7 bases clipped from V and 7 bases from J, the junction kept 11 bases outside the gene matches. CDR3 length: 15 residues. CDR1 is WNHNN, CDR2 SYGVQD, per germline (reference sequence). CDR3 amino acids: CASIIIQGAKQPQHF. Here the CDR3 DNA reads TGCGCCAGCATTATAATACAGGGGGCAAAACAGCCCCAGCATTTT.

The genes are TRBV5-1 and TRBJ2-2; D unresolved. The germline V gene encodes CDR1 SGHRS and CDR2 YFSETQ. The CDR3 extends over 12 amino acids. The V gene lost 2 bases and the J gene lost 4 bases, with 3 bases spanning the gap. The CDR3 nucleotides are TGCGCCAGCAGCTTTATCACCGGGGAGCTGTTTTTT. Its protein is CASSFITGELFF.

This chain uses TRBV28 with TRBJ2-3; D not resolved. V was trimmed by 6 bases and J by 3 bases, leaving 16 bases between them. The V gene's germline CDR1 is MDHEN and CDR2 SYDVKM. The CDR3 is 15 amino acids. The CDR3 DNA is TGTGCCAGCAGCTCCGGGTGGGTCGATACAGATACGCAGTATTTT. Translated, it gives CASSSGWVDTDTQYF.

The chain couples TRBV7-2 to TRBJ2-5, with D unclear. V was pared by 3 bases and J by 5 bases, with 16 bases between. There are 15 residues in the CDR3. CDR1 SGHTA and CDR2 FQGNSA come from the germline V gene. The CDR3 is CASSFRRIGWETQYF. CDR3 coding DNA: TGTGCCAGCAGCTTCCGAAGGATAGGTTGGGAGACCCAGTACTTC. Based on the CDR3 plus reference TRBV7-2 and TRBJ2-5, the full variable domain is GAGVSQSPSNKVTEKGKDVELRCDPISGHTALYWYRQSLGQGLEFLIYFQGNSAPDKSGLPSDRFSAERTGGSVSTLTIQRTQQEDSAVYLCASSFRRIGWETQYFGPGTRLLVL.

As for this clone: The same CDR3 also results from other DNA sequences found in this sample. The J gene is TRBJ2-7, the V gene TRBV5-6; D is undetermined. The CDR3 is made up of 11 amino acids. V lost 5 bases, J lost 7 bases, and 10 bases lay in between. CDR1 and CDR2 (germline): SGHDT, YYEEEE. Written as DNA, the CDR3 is TGTGCCAGCAGTTTGAGCTTGGAGCAGTACTTC. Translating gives CASSLSLEQYF.

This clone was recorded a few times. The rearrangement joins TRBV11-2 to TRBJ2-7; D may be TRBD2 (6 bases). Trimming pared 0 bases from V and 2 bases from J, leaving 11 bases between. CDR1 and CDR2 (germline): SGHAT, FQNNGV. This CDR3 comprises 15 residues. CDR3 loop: CASSLDAGQAYEQYF. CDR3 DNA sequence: TGTGCCAGCAGCTTAGACGCGGGGCAGGCCTACGAGCAGTACTTC.

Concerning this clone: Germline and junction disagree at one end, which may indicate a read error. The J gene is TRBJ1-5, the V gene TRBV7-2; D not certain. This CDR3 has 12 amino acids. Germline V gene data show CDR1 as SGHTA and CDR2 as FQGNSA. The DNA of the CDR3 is TGTGCCAGCAGCTTAGAGAATCAACCCCAGCATTTT. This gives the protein CASSLENQPQHF.

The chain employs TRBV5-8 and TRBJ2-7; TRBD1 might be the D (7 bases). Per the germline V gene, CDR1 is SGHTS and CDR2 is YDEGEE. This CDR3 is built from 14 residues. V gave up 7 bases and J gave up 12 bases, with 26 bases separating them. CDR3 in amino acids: CASSDAGQGEAWYF. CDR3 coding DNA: TGTGCCAGCTCAGACGCGGGTCAGGGGGAGGCCTGGTACTTC.

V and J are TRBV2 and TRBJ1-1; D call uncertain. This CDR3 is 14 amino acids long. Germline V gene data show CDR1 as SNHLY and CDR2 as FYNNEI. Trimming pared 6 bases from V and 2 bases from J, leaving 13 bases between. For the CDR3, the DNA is TGTGCCAGCAGCTCAGGACCGGCCAACACTGAAGCTTTCTTT. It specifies CASSSGPANTEAFF.

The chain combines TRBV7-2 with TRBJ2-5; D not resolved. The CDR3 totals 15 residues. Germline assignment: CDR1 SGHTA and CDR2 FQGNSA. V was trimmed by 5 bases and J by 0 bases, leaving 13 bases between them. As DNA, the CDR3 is TGTGCCAGCAGCCCCCAGGACGGGTACCAAGAGACCCAGTACTTC. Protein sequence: CASSPQDGYQETQYF.

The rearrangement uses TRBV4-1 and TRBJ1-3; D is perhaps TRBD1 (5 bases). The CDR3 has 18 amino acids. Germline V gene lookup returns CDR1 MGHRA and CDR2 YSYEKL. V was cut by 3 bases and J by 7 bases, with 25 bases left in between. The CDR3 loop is CASSQINLVTGLRNTIYF. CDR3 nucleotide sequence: TGCGCCAGCAGCCAGATAAACCTGGTCACGGGACTTCGGAACACCATATATTTT.